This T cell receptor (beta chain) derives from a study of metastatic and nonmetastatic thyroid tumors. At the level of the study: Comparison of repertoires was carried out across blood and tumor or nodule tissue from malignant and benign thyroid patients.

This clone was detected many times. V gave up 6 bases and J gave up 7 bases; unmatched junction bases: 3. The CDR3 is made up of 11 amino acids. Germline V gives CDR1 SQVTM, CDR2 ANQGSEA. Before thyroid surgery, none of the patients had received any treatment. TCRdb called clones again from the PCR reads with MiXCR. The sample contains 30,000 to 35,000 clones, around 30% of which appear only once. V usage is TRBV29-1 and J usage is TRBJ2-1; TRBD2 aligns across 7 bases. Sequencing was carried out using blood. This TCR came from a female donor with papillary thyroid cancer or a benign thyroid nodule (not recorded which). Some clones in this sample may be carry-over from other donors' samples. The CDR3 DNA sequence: TGCAGCGTGGATAGCGGGAATGAGCAGTTCTTC. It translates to CSVDSGNEQFF.